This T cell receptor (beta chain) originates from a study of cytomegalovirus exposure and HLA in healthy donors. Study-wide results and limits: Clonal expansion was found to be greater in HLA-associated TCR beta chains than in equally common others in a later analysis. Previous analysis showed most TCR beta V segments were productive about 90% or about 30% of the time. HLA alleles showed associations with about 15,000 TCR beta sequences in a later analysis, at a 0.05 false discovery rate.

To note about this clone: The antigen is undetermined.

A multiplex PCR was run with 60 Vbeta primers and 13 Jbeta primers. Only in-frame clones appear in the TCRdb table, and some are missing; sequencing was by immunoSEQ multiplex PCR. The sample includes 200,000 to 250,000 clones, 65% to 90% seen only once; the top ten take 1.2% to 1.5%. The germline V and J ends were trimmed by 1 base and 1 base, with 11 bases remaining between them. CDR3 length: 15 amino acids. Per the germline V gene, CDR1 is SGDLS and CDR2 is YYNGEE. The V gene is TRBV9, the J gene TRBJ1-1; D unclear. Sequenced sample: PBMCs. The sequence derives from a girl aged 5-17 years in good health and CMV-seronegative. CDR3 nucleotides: TGTGCCAGCAGCGTATTAGCTAACCAGAACACTGAAGCTTTCTTT. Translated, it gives CASSVLANQNTEAFF.